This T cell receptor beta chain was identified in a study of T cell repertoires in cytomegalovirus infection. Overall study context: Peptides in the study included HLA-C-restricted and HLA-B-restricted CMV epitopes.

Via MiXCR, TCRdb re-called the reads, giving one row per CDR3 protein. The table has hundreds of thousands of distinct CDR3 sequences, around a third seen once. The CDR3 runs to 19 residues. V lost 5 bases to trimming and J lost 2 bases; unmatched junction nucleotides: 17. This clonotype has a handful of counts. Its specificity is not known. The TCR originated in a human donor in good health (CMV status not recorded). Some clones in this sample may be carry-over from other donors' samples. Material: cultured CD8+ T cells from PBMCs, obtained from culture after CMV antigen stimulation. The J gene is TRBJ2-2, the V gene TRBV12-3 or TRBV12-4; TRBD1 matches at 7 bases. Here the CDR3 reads CASSPKPKEGAVNTGELFF. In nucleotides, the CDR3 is TGTGCCAGCAGTCCCAAACCTAAAGAGGGGGCCGTAAACACCGGGGAGCTGTTTTTT.